These 25 T cell receptor beta chains were sequenced from one sample in a study of T cells in Graves' hyperthyroidism and ophthalmopathy. The CDR3 regions of TCR beta were amplified from RNA transcripts. The primer set for the first-round RT-PCR of the TCR CDR3 was HTBI. TCRdb re-derived calls from the multiplex PCR reads in MiXCR, one entry per CDR3 protein. The table lists about 210,000 distinct CDR3 sequences, more than 15% of them singletons, with 50% in the top ten. The sample consisted of blood. All receptors come from a man aged 50 to 59 with Graves' hyperthyroidism.

The gene calls are TRBV10-3 and TRBJ2-3; D is ambiguous. This CDR3 spans 14 amino acids. V lost 0 bases, J lost 4 bases, and 8 bases lay in between. Per germline, CDR1 ENHRY and CDR2 SYGVKD. The CDR3, as DNA: TGTGCCATCAGTGAGTCAATAGTCCCAGATACGCAGTATTTT. This translates into CAISESIVPDTQYF.

V gene TRBV7-2 combines with J gene TRBJ2-1; TRBD2 matches at 8 bases. The germline CDR1 and CDR2 sequences are SGHTA and FQGNSA. The CDR3 covers 14 residues. V lost 2 bases, J lost 9 bases, and 6 bases stayed unmatched. The CDR3 DNA sequence: TGTGCCAGCAGCTTACCTGGACTAGCTCCTGAGCAGTTCTTC. Translation: CASSLPGLAPEQFF.

Regarding this clonotype: With a much larger clone just one base away, this may be a read error. The chain joins TRBV6-2 or TRBV6-3 to TRBJ2-1; 10 positions agree with TRBD2. After removal of 5 bases from V and 7 bases from J, the junction contained 14 bases not matched to a gene. From germline, CDR1 is MNHEY and CDR2 SVGEGT. CDR3 length: 17 amino acids. CDR3 sequence (DNA): TGTGCCAGCAGTGTCGCGTATTTTAGCGGGAGGAATAATGAGCAGTTCTTC. This translates into CASSVAYFSGRNNEQFF.

The rearrangement joins TRBV27 to TRBJ2-4; TRBD1 matches 9 bases. The V segment lost 5 bases and the J segment 2 bases; nucleotides outside the gene matches: 16. This CDR3 comprises 19 residues. Germline V gene lookup returns CDR1 MNHEY and CDR2 SMNVEV (reference sequence). The CDR3 bases are TGTGCCAGCAGTCGCCGGCAGACAGGGGGATACGTATCCAAAAACATTCAGTACTTC. Protein product: CASSRRQTGGYVSKNIQYF.

In this sample, this clonotype turned up many times. The V and J genes are TRBV12-3 or TRBV12-4 and TRBJ2-1, with 9 nucleotides matching TRBD2. Trimming at V came to 6 bases and at J to 9 bases, leaving 21 bases not matched to a gene. The CDR3 totals 18 residues. CDR3: CASSPTRAGGPLAGEQFF. The CDR3 bases are TGTGCCAGCAGCCCCACTCGAGCGGGAGGCCCGTTAGCTGGTGAGCAGTTCTTC.

The chain joins TRBV7-9 to TRBJ1-5; the D is unclear. This CDR3 is built from 13 residues. The germline V gene encodes CDR1 SEHNR and CDR2 FQNEAQ (reference sequence). Trimming stripped 5 bases from V and 7 bases from J, with 12 bases between. The CDR3 DNA sequence: TGTGCCAGCAGCCAAGAACAACAACAGCCCCAGCATTTT. It translates to CASSQEQQQPQHF.

This sequence joins TRBV10-3 and TRBJ2-1; possible D gene TRBD2, 7 bases. The germline CDR1 and CDR2 sequences are ENHRY and SYGVKD. There are 15 residues in the CDR3. Trimming took off 6 bases at V and 5 bases at J, with 17 bases between the two ends. DNA for the CDR3: TGTGCCATCAGGGATGGGGGGGCTTTGAACAATGAGCAGTTCTTC. Translation: CAIRDGGALNNEQFF.

This sequence joins TRBV11-2 and TRBJ2-7; D unresolved. Trimming left V 5 bases short and J 4 bases short, with 12 bases between. This CDR3 spans 13 amino acids. Per the germline V gene, CDR1 is SGHAT and CDR2 is FQNNGV. Here the CDR3 DNA reads TGTGCCAGCAGCCCCTGGGCTGGTTACGAGCAGTACTTC. Translation gives CASSPWAGYEQYF.

This chain uses TRBV7-3 with TRBJ2-1; TRBD2 matches at 12 bases. The ends lost 4 bases at V and 0 bases at J; junction bases unmatched: 4. Germline V lookup: CDR1 SGHTA, CDR2 FQGTGA. CDR3 length: 17 residues. CDR3 bases: TGTGCCAGCAGCTCTAGCGGGAGGGCCAGCTCCTACAATGAGCAGTTCTTC. Encoded protein: CASSSSGRASSYNEQFF.

The rearrangement uses TRBV27 and TRBJ1-1; a possible D gene is TRBD1 (6 bases). From germline, CDR1 is MNHEY and CDR2 SMNVEV (reference sequence). V was cut by 6 bases and J by 2 bases, with 19 bases left in between. This CDR3 comprises 16 residues. CDR3 sequence: CASSHRVQTENTEAFF. The DNA of the CDR3 is TGTGCCAGCAGCCACAGGGTACAAACAGAAAACACTGAAGCTTTCTTT.

This clonotype showed up many times. The chain uses TRBV5-1 and TRBJ2-7; 9 bases align to TRBD1. The germline CDR1 and CDR2 sequences are SGHRS and YFSETQ. CDR3 length: 14 residues. With 3 bases clipped from V and 6 bases from J, the junction kept 7 bases outside the gene matches. As DNA, the CDR3 is TGCGCCAGCAGCTGGGGGACAGGGTTTAGCGAGCAGTACTTC. Translated, it gives CASSWGTGFSEQYF.

In this sample, this clonotype turned up many times. J is TRBJ2-5 and V is TRBV28, with 9 bases matching TRBD1. Germline loops: CDR1 MDHEN, CDR2 SYDVKM. J was trimmed by 5 bases and V by 4 bases; bases with no gene match: 8. This CDR3 is 15 amino acids long. CDR3 in amino acids: CASSSGTGLMETQYF. DNA for the CDR3: TGTGCCAGCAGTTCCGGGACAGGGTTAATGGAGACCCAGTACTTC.

This clonotype turned up a few times. The V gene is TRBV6-1, the J gene TRBJ2-3; 8 nucleotides match TRBD2. This CDR3 spans 15 amino acids. CDR1 and CDR2 (germline): MNHNS, SASEGT. With V trimmed by 6 bases and J by 2 bases, 7 bases remained unmatched. The CDR3 reads CASRGAGVLTDTQYF. Written as DNA, the CDR3 is TGTGCCAGCAGGGGAGCGGGAGTTCTCACAGATACGCAGTATTTT.

This clonotype was counted a few times. This chain joins TRBV20-1 and TRBJ2-7; 8 bases fit TRBD2. CDR1 DFQATT and CDR2 SNEGSKA come from the germline V gene (reference sequence). Losses at the gene ends were 3 bases for V and 5 bases for J; bases not matched to a gene: 3. The length of the CDR3 is 12 residues. The DNA for the CDR3 is TGCAGTGCTAGCGGGAGGGCCCACGAGCAGTACTTC. It translates to CSASGRAHEQYF.

In this sample, this clonotype turned up many times. The chain links TRBV7-8 to TRBJ1-4; possibly TRBD1 for D (5 bases). Germline lookup yields CDR1 SGHVS and CDR2 FQNEAQ. V was shortened by 5 bases and J by 0 bases, with 16 bases between the two germline ends. CDR3 length equals 17 residues. Here the CDR3 DNA reads TGTGCCAGCAGCCCCCTCAGGGTGGCTCCAACTAATGAAAAACTGTTTTTT. It encodes CASSPLRVAPTNEKLFF.

To note about this clonotype: A much bigger clone sits one base away, suggesting this may be a read error. The V call is TRBV7-2, the J call TRBJ2-5; D possibly matches TRBD1 or TRBD2 (5 bases each). The CDR3 runs 16 residues. V was cut by 2 bases and J by 9 bases, with 22 bases left in between. Germline assignment: CDR1 SGHTA and CDR2 FQGNSA. CDR3 DNA: TGTGCCAGCAGCTTACAAGGCAGGCGACGAGGGGAGTCCCAGTACTTC. Translating it yields CASSLQGRRRGESQYF.

Ten or more counts support this clonotype. The J gene is TRBJ2-7, the V gene TRBV7-6, with D unclear. V lost 1 base to trimming and J lost 3 bases, with 7 bases between them. Germline V gene data show CDR1 as SGHVS and CDR2 as FNYEAQ. CDR3 length equals 13 residues. Written as DNA, the CDR3 is TGTGCCAGCAGCTTAGACAACGGCTACGAGCAGTACTTC. As protein: CASSLDNGYEQYF.

In this sample, this clonotype turned up a few times. CDR3 sequence: CASSDLGLGVGDIQYF. CDR3 bases: TGCGCCAGCAGTGACCTAGGACTAGGGGTTGGTGACATTCAGTACTTC. This chain joins TRBV10-2 and TRBJ2-4; 7 bases line up with TRBD2. Germline CDR1 reads WSHSY; CDR2 reads SAAADI. This CDR3 is 16 amino acids long. Trimming cost V 3 bases and J 8 bases; bases outside gene matches: 13.

The chain employs TRBV5-1 and TRBJ1-4, with D uncertain. Germline V gives CDR1 SGHRS, CDR2 YFSETQ. V gave up 4 bases and J gave up 4 bases, with 11 bases separating them. This CDR3 has 14 residues. This chain's CDR3 is CASSLNPSNEKLFF. Here the CDR3 DNA reads TGCGCCAGCAGCCTGAACCCCAGTAATGAAAAACTGTTTTTT. Complete variable domain (other parts from reference TRBV5-1 and TRBJ1-4): KAGVTQTPRYLIKTRGQQVTLSCSPISGHRSVSWYQQTPGQGLQFLFEYFSETQRNKGNFPGRFSGRQFSNSRSEMNVSTLELGDSALYLCASSLNPSNEKLFFGSGTQLSVL.

The rearrangement joins TRBV7-9 to TRBJ1-6, with unresolved D. The germline V and J ends were trimmed by 2 bases and 7 bases, with 6 bases remaining between them. The CDR3 covers 13 residues. The germline V gene encodes CDR1 SEHNR and CDR2 FQNEAQ (reference sequence). The CDR3 sequence is CASSLRTNSPLHF. CDR3 bases: TGTGCCAGCAGCTTACGTACCAATTCACCCCTCCACTTT. Based on the CDR3 plus reference TRBV7-9 and TRBJ1-6, the full variable domain is DTGVSQNPRHKITKRGQNVTFRCDPISEHNRLYWYRQTLGQGPEFLTYFQNEAQLEKSRLLSDRFSAERPKGSFSTLEIQRTEQGDSAMYLCASSLRTNSPLHFGNGTRLTVT.

This chain connects TRBV5-1 to TRBJ2-4; 8 bases fit TRBD2. Per the germline V gene, CDR1 is SGHRS and CDR2 is YFSETQ. The CDR3 has 16 residues. The junction had 9 bases not matched to a gene; V was cut back by 0 bases and J by 7 bases. The CDR3: CASSLEASGSVNIQYF. CDR3 nucleotide sequence: TGCGCCAGCAGCTTGGAGGCTAGCGGGTCTGTGAACATTCAGTACTTC.

There are many counts of this clonotype. The chain is built from TRBV27 and TRBJ2-7, with 9 positions matching TRBD1. This CDR3 has 15 residues. The germline gives CDR1 MNHEY, CDR2 SMNVEV (reference sequence). V was clipped by 2 bases and J by 4 bases; unmatched bases: 6. The CDR3 protein is CASSLAGQGDYEQYF. CDR3 bases: TGTGCCAGCAGTTTAGCGGGACAGGGAGATTACGAGCAGTACTTC.

There are many counts of this clonotype. J is TRBJ2-7 and V is TRBV28, with D possibly TRBD2 on 6 matching bases. Trimming removed 6 bases from V and 9 bases from J, with 12 bases in between. This CDR3 is built from 11 residues. Germline V gene lookup returns CDR1 MDHEN and CDR2 SYDVKM. The CDR3: CASSLGTSQYF. The CDR3 DNA reads as TGTGCCAGCAGCTTGGGGACTTCGCAGTACTTC.

The chain employs TRBV6-5 and TRBJ2-3, with 10 bases identical to TRBD2. The V and J ends lost 4 bases and 4 bases, in that order; junction bases with no gene match: 17. The CDR3 runs 19 residues. In germline, CDR1 is MNHEY, CDR2 SVGAGI. CDR3 bases: TGTGCCAGCAGTTCCAGAAACTTCCCCCTAGCGGGAGATCCAGATACGCAGTATTTT. Encoded protein: CASSSRNFPLAGDPDTQYF.

V usage is TRBV7-2 and J usage is TRBJ2-7; 10 positions match TRBD1. Germline V gives CDR1 SGHTA, CDR2 FQGNSA. With V trimmed by 1 base and J by 5 bases, 5 bases remained unmatched. CDR3 length: 15 residues. The CDR3 DNA is TGTGCCAGCAGCTTAGTGGGGACAGGGGCCCACGAGCAGTACTTC. This gives the protein CASSLVGTGAHEQYF.